These 19 T cell receptor beta chains originate from one sample sequenced in a study of cytotoxic CD8 clonotypes in ibrutinib-treated CLL. Some clones are missing from TCRdb's copy, which holds only in-frame ones; the method was immunoSEQ multiplex PCR. There are about 16,000 clones in the sample; 68% occur only once, and over 15% lies in the top ten. Sequencing used PBMCs, obtained before ibrutinib treatment. All receptors derive from a human donor with chronic lymphocytic leukemia.

This clone is a singleton in its sample. The chain combines TRBV7-2 with TRBJ2-5; the D is unclear. The V end lost 1 base, the J end lost 9 bases, and 12 bases lay between the germline ends. The CDR3 has 13 residues. The germline V gene has CDR1 SGHTA and CDR2 FQGNSA. The CDR3 here is CASSLGGYSSQYF. CDR3 sequence (DNA): TGTGCCAGCAGCTTAGGTGGTTATTCGTCCCAGTACTTC.

The chain joins TRBV9 to TRBJ2-7; D gene ambiguous. The CDR3 runs to 14 residues. Per the germline V gene, CDR1 is SGDLS and CDR2 is YYNGEE. V lost 0 bases and J lost 2, with 9 bases in between. CDR3 protein: CASSVGVGTYEQYF. The CDR3 DNA sequence: TGTGCCAGCAGCGTAGGGGTAGGAACCTACGAGCAGTACTTC.

Note on this clone: The sample contains more than one DNA sequence encoding this CDR3. The chain uses TRBV18 and TRBJ1-5, with TRBD1 matching over 8 bases. The trim removed 3 bases at V and 4 bases at J, leaving 5 bases unmatched. This CDR3 has 15 amino acids. The germline V gene encodes CDR1 KGHSH and CDR2 LQKENI. CDR3 in DNA: TGTGCCAGCTCACCCGACAGGGGAGGTAATCAGCCCCAGCATTTT. Translating gives CASSPDRGGNQPQHF.

CDR3 in DNA: TGTGCCAGCAGCCCAACGCCCGGGACTAGCGGGGGAGGTTTTTCGGGTGAGCAGTTCTTC. Amino acids: CASSPTPGTSGGGFSGEQFF. The gene calls are TRBV14 and TRBJ2-1, with 14 bases fitting TRBD2. This CDR3 spans 20 amino acids. V was clipped by 4 bases and J by 9 bases; unmatched bases: 20. Germline CDR1 is SGHDN and CDR2 is FVKESK.

This clone was found a few times. This chain joins TRBV7-2 and TRBJ1-3, with 11 nucleotides matching TRBD1. CDR3 length equals 13 residues. V gave up 6 bases and J gave up 6 bases; unmatched junction bases: 1. Germline V gene lookup returns CDR1 SGHTA and CDR2 FQGNSA. The CDR3 nucleotides are TGTGCCAGCAGGGGACAGGGGGAAAACACCATATATTTT. Protein: CASRGQGENTIYF.

This chain connects TRBV11-2 to TRBJ1-3; possible D gene TRBD1, 5 bases. The V end was cut by 1 base, the J end by 2 bases, with 12 bases between. There are 16 residues in the CDR3. Germline-derived CDR1 and CDR2 are SGHAT and FQNNGV. This CDR3 is CASSLGGTAPGNTIYF. CDR3 nucleotide sequence: TGTGCCAGCAGCTTAGGCGGGACGGCTCCTGGAAACACCATATATTTT. Using reference TRBV11-2 and TRBJ1-3 for the parts outside the CDR3, the full variable domain is EAGVAQSPRYKIIEKRQSVAFWCNPISGHATLYWYQQILGQGPKLLIQFQNNGVVDDSQLPKDRFSAERLKGVDSTLKIQPAKLEDSAVYLCASSLGGTAPGNTIYFGEGSWLTVV.

This chain links TRBV4-2 with TRBJ2-7, with a weak D call TRBD2 (6 bases). Deletions cut 5 bases from V and 5 bases from J, with 10 bases between. The CDR3 consists of 12 residues. CDR1 LGHNA and CDR2 YNFKEQ come from the germline V gene. The CDR3 spells CASSSPGDEQYF. The CDR3 nucleotides are TGTGCCAGCAGCTCCCCGGGGGACGAGCAGTACTTC.

V is TRBV9 and J is TRBJ1-1; no clear D. Trimming took 0 bases from V and 0 from J, leaving 9 bases between them. The CDR3 sequence is 15 residues long. CDR1 is SGDLS and CDR2 is YYNGEE in the germline V gene. The chain's CDR3 is CASSVVGFMNTEAFF. As DNA, the CDR3 is TGTGCCAGCAGCGTAGTGGGATTCATGAACACTGAAGCTTTCTTT.

J is TRBJ1-1 and V is TRBV30; tentative D call: TRBD1 (5 bases). V gave up 1 base and J gave up 1 base, with 13 bases separating them. Germline CDR1 GTSNPN, CDR2 SVGIG (reference sequence). The CDR3 has 15 amino acids. The CDR3 region is CAWSGGRLTNTEAFF. Written as DNA, the CDR3 is TGTGCCTGGAGTGGGGGACGGCTGACGAACACTGAAGCTTTCTTT.

The chain carries TRBV6-1 and TRBJ2-5, with TRBD2 matching over 8 bases. Trimming cost V 7 bases and J 1 base; bases outside gene matches: 5. In germline, CDR1 is MNHNS, CDR2 SASEGT. The CDR3 consists of 14 residues. The CDR3 sequence: CASTPTSGQETQYF. Written as DNA, the CDR3 is TGTGCCAGCACACCTACTAGCGGCCAAGAGACCCAGTACTTC.

This clone ranks as medium-sized. This chain links TRBV29-1 with TRBJ2-7; weak D call: TRBD1 (6 bases). This CDR3 is built from 11 residues. The germline gives CDR1 SQVTM, CDR2 ANQGSEA. The CDR3 bases are TGCAGGGCCAGGGGCAGGTACGAGCAGTACTTC. Amino acid sequence: CRARGRYEQYF.

This clone was detected only a few times. This chain joins TRBV6-5 and TRBJ2-3; D is undetermined. Germline V gene data show CDR1 as MNHEY and CDR2 as SVGAGI. The CDR3 contains 11 residues. Trimming stripped 10 bases from V and 1 base from J, with 6 bases between. The CDR3 region has the DNA TGTGCCACCGAAGGCACAGATACGCAGTATTTT. Its translation is CATEGTDTQYF.

The rearrangement joins TRBV6-5 to TRBJ2-7; 8 bases match TRBD2. The CDR3 is made up of 15 amino acids. CDR1 and CDR2 from the germline V gene are MNHEY and SVGAGI. The trim removed 2 bases at V and 2 bases at J, leaving 5 bases unmatched. This CDR3 reads CASSYKVAGTYEQYF. In DNA form, the CDR3 reads TGTGCCAGCAGTTACAAGGTAGCGGGGACCTACGAGCAGTACTTC.

The genes are TRBV6-4 and TRBJ2-6, with D unresolved. This CDR3 has 17 amino acids. V lost 0 bases to trimming and J lost 0 bases, with 9 bases between them. CDR1 MRHNA and CDR2 SNTAGT come from the germline V gene. The CDR3 protein is CASSDSIPGSGANVLTF. CDR3 sequence (DNA): TGTGCCAGCAGTGACTCGATACCGGGCTCTGGGGCCAACGTCCTGACTTTC.

In DNA form, the CDR3 reads TGTGCCAGCAGCTTAGATTCAGGGTCCAAAAACACTGAAGCTTTCTTT. It is translated as CASSLDSGSKNTEAFF. This chain links TRBV7-8 with TRBJ1-1; D possibly corresponds to TRBD1 (5 bases). In germline, CDR1 is SGHVS, CDR2 FQNEAQ. V shed 1 base and J shed 2 bases, with 14 bases lying between them. The CDR3 is 16 residues long.

The chain has TRBV30 and TRBJ2-7; no firm D call. In germline, CDR1 is GTSNPN, CDR2 SVGIG (reference sequence). This CDR3 is 13 amino acids long. Trimming took 5 bases from V and 2 from J, leaving 13 bases between them. CDR3 region: CAWSFGPTYEQYF. The CDR3 nucleotides read TGTGCCTGGTCGTTCGGGCCCACCTACGAGCAGTACTTC.

This rearrangement joins TRBV5-1 to TRBJ1-2; D gene unclear. The CDR3 length is 15 residues. Germline-derived CDR1 and CDR2 are SGHRS and YFSETQ. V dropped 4 bases and J dropped 2 bases, with 15 bases sitting between them. The CDR3 loop reads CASSPGSQLNYGYTF. The CDR3 DNA is TGCGCCAGCAGCCCGGGCAGCCAACTCAACTATGGCTACACCTTC.

This rearrangement joins TRBV6-9 to TRBJ2-3; 10 bases agree with TRBD2. CDR3 size: 16 residues. V shed 5 bases and J 5 bases; nucleotides not matched to a gene: 10. The germline V gene has CDR1 MNHGY and CDR2 SVAAGI. The CDR3 region has the DNA TGTGCCAGCAGTGAAGGGGAGCGGGGGGGCGGAGATACGCAGTATTTT. Amino acids: CASSEGERGGGDTQYF.

The genes are TRBV6-5 and TRBJ1-1; D might be TRBD1 (5 bases). The CDR3 consists of 15 residues. V was shortened by 5 bases and J by 0 bases, with 13 bases between the two germline ends. Germline CDR1 is MNHEY and CDR2 is SVGAGI. CDR3 sequence (DNA): TGTGCCAGCAGTGCCCGACAGTTTATGAACACTGAAGCTTTCTTT. As protein: CASSARQFMNTEAFF.